The present TCR beta chain was sequenced within a study of blood T cell repertoires in COVID-19. The wider study: Italy, Spain and the United States were the sources of the convalescent and acute COVID-19 samples. PBMCs, B-cell-depleted T cells, or T cells provided the cDNA or gDNA that made up the material.

This CDR3 has 15 residues. Germline CDR1 is MDHEN and CDR2 is SYDVKM. After removal of 8 bases from V and 1 base from J, the junction contained 9 bases not matched to a gene. Study processing details: Amplification of reference gene primers provided the estimated nucleated cell counts. TCRdb's copy holds only in-frame clones and misses some; the assay was immunoSEQ multiplex PCR. V, J and clone size were drawn from that table, and D and trimming were deduced from the DNA. The data contain 150,000 or so clones, approximately 78% of them singletons. J is TRBJ2-7 and V is TRBV28; 9 bases are shared with TRBD2. The sequence derives from a man older than 75 with acute or convalescent COVID-19. The sequenced material came from peripheral blood. The chain's CDR3 is CASRGETSGSYEQYV. DNA of the CDR3: TGTGCCAGCCGAGGGGAAACTAGCGGGTCCTACGAGCAGTACGTC.